This entry lists 26 T cell receptor beta chains sequenced from one sample in a study of T cells in Graves' hyperthyroidism and ophthalmopathy. TCR beta CDR3 regions were amplified from RNA. In the first-round RT-PCR of the TCR CDR3, the HTBI primer set was used. Using its own MiXCR run on the multiplex PCR reads, TCRdb lists one record per CDR3 protein. The table shows a few hundred thousand distinct CDR3 sequences, with just under 25% occurring only once. Material: blood. The receptors come from a man aged 50 to 59 with Graves' hyperthyroidism.

This clonotype has a handful of counts. The V gene is TRBV20-1, the J gene TRBJ2-6, with TRBD2 as a possible D gene (5 bases). The germline CDR1 and CDR2 sequences are DFQATT and SNEGSKA (reference sequence). Trimming removed 5 bases from V and 0 bases from J, with 11 bases in between. This CDR3 has 15 residues. As DNA, the CDR3 is TGCAGTGCTGAGGACCGGGACTCTGGGGCCAACGTCCTGACTTTC. This codes for CSAEDRDSGANVLTF.

The chain couples TRBV9 to TRBJ2-5; D tentatively fits TRBD1 or TRBD2 (6 bases each). V was cut by 0 bases and J by 4 bases, with 16 bases left in between. The CDR3 contains 16 residues. Per the germline V gene, CDR1 is SGDLS and CDR2 is YYNGEE. The chain's CDR3 is CASSVGGASGSETQYF. The CDR3 coding sequence is TGTGCCAGCAGCGTAGGGGGGGCGTCGGGGTCAGAGACCCAGTACTTC.

In nucleotides, the CDR3 is TGTGCCAGCAGCTTAGCGCCTTCCTCCTTAGCCAAAAACATTCAGTACTTC. It specifies CASSLAPSSLAKNIQYF. The rearrangement uses TRBV7-9 and TRBJ2-4, with no clear D. The length of the CDR3 is 17 residues. V lost 0 bases, J lost 0 bases, and 12 bases lay in between. Looked up from germline, CDR1 is SEHNR and CDR2 is FQNEAQ (reference sequence).

This clonotype was picked up many times. The J gene is TRBJ2-5, the V gene TRBV11-3; D tentatively reads TRBD1 or TRBD2 (5 bases each). V lost 1 base, J lost 2 bases, and 14 bases lay in between. The germline V gene has CDR1 SGHNT and CDR2 YENEEA. The CDR3 is 16 residues long. The CDR3 DNA reads as TGTGCCAGCAGCTTAGGGTCGGGGCTGCTACAAGAGACCCAGTACTTC. Translated, it gives CASSLGSGLLQETQYF.

This clonotype was observed at least ten times. The V and J genes are TRBV5-1 and TRBJ2-5; 10 bases are shared with TRBD2. Germline CDR1 reads SGHRS; CDR2 reads YFSETQ. This CDR3 spans 17 amino acids. V lost 4 bases to trimming and J lost 2 bases; unmatched junction nucleotides: 11. The chain's CDR3 is CASSLVPLAGDQETQYF. The CDR3 nucleotides read TGCGCCAGCAGCCTTGTACCGCTAGCGGGAGATCAAGAGACCCAGTACTTC.

This clonotype was detected only a few times. This chain connects TRBV6-5 to TRBJ2-7; no clear D gene. The CDR3 runs 14 residues. V was pared by 2 bases and J by 0 bases, with 8 bases between. CDR1 is MNHEY, CDR2 SVGAGI, per germline. The CDR3 DNA reads TGTGCCAGCAGTTACAGGATCAACTCCTACGAGCAGTACTTC. This codes for CASSYRINSYEQYF.

This clonotype was counted many times. The chain is built from TRBV2 and TRBJ2-7; a weak D match, TRBD2 (6 bases). The ends were cut back, 5 bases at V and 2 bases at J, with 10 bases in the middle. Germline CDR1 and CDR2: SNHLY and FYNNEI. There are 13 residues in the CDR3. The DNA for the CDR3 is TGTGCCAGCAGTAGGAGGGAACCCTACGAGCAGTACTTC. It encodes CASSRREPYEQYF.

This clonotype showed up just a few times. The chain employs TRBV12-3 or TRBV12-4 and TRBJ2-3; no clear D. The ends were cut back, 7 bases at V and 5 bases at J, with 16 bases in the middle. The CDR3 is made up of 14 amino acids. The CDR3 coding sequence is TGTGCCAGCACCATCGGAACTTCCGGAGATACGCAGTATTTT. It codes for CASTIGTSGDTQYF.

The V gene is TRBV5-1, the J gene TRBJ2-1; TRBD1 might be the D (5 bases). Germline V lookup: CDR1 SGHRS, CDR2 YFSETQ. Trimming stripped 6 bases from V and 7 bases from J, with 14 bases between. CDR3 length equals 13 residues. The CDR3 here is CASMTSGLNEQFF. The CDR3 bases are TGCGCCAGCATGACATCAGGGCTAAATGAGCAGTTCTTC. Filled out from reference TRBV5-1 and TRBJ2-1, the complete variable domain reads KAGVTQTPRYLIKTRGQQVTLSCSPISGHRSVSWYQQTPGQGLQFLFEYFSETQRNKGNFPGRFSGRQFSNSRSEMNVSTLELGDSALYLCASMTSGLNEQFFGPGTRLTVL.

This clonotype has just a few counts. The rearrangement joins TRBV12-5 to TRBJ1-2; no clear D. From germline, CDR1 is LGHNT and CDR2 FRNRAP. V was trimmed by 7 bases and J by 4 bases, leaving 19 bases between them. The CDR3 covers 15 residues. In DNA, the CDR3 is TGTGCTAGTGTCTTGGATACATTTGGGCCCTATGGCTACACCTTC. Translation: CASVLDTFGPYGYTF.

This clonotype came up many times. The rearrangement joins TRBV11-2 to TRBJ2-3; the D is unclear. This CDR3 region has 14 residues. Germline CDR1 SGHAT, CDR2 FQNNGV. Between the trimmed V and J ends, which lost 5 bases and 3 bases, there was a span of 12 bases. DNA of the CDR3: TGTGCCAGCAGCCTAGTCTACGGAACAGATACGCAGTATTTT. Amino acids: CASSLVYGTDTQYF.

The V gene is TRBV7-9, the J gene TRBJ2-5; D assignment may be TRBD1 or TRBD2 (5 bases each). Germline V gene lookup returns CDR1 SEHNR and CDR2 FQNEAQ (reference sequence). There are 14 residues in the CDR3. V was trimmed by 3 bases and J by 3 bases, leaving 11 bases between them. The CDR3 here is CASSFRDEKETQYF. CDR3 DNA: TGTGCCAGCAGCTTTCGGGACGAAAAAGAGACCCAGTACTTC.

The gene calls are TRBV10-3 and TRBJ2-7; D not certain. The V end was cut by 4 bases, the J end by 2 bases, with 6 bases between. The CDR3 runs to 12 residues. Germline V CDR1 and CDR2: ENHRY, SYGVKD. The DNA for the CDR3 is TGTGCCATCAGTGGCCAAGCCTACGAGCAGTACTTC. Its translation is CAISGQAYEQYF.

Ten or more counts support this clonotype. V is TRBV28 and J is TRBJ1-2; 8 nucleotides align to TRBD1. The germline gives CDR1 MDHEN, CDR2 SYDVKM. The V gene end was trimmed by 11 bases and the J gene end by 8 bases; junction bases not matched to a gene: 16. This CDR3 has 14 amino acids. In DNA, the CDR3 is TGTGCCGCCTGGGTCGGGCAGGGGGCGCGGGGCTACACCTTC. Amino acid sequence: CAAWVGQGARGYTF.

This chain joins TRBV6-9 and TRBJ1-4; D is ambiguous. Trimming pared 3 bases from V and 6 bases from J, leaving 8 bases between. Germline V CDR1 and CDR2: MNHGY, SVAAGI. This CDR3 has 13 amino acids. This chain's CDR3 is CASSYGYDEKLFF. CDR3 nucleotides: TGTGCCAGCAGTTACGGATATGATGAAAAACTGTTTTTT.

This sequence joins TRBV27 and TRBJ2-7, with TRBD2 as a possible D gene (6 bases). CDR3 size: 13 residues. Trimming pared 6 bases from V and 5 bases from J, leaving 14 bases between. Germline CDR1 is MNHEY and CDR2 is SMNVEV (reference sequence). CDR3 sequence reads: CASSLRELHEQYF. As DNA, the CDR3 is TGTGCCAGCAGCCTACGGGAGTTGCACGAGCAGTACTTC.

V is TRBV5-5 and J is TRBJ2-1; 8 bases are shared with TRBD2. CDR1 SGHKS and CDR2 YYEKEE come from the germline V gene (reference sequence). V was pared by 4 bases and J by 8 bases, with 11 bases of the junction left unmatched. The CDR3 covers 15 residues. Written as DNA, the CDR3 is TGTGCCAGCAGCCCCCCCGCGGCGGGAGGCGATGAGCAGTTCTTC. Protein product: CASSPPAAGGDEQFF. Drawing the rest from reference TRBV5-5 and TRBJ2-1, the complete variable domain is DAGVTQSPTHLIKTRGQQVTLRCSPISGHKSVSWYQQVLGQGPQFIFQYYEKEERGRGNFPDRFSARQFPNYSSELNVNALLLGDSALYLCASSPPAAGGDEQFFGPGTRLTVL.

The genes are TRBV20-1 and TRBJ1-1; D gene uncertain. The germline V and J ends were trimmed by 3 bases and 2 bases, with 10 bases remaining between them. The CDR3 runs to 13 residues. CDR1 and CDR2 from the germline V gene are DFQATT and SNEGSKA (reference sequence). CDR3 in DNA: TGCAGTGCTAGTAAGCCATCAAACACTGAAGCTTTCTTT. Its protein is CSASKPSNTEAFF.

V usage is TRBV5-1 and J usage is TRBJ1-1, with D perhaps TRBD1 (5 bases). Germline V gene lookup returns CDR1 SGHRS and CDR2 YFSETQ. The CDR3 is 13 amino acids. Trimming took 1 base from V and 6 from J, leaving 10 bases between them. Here the CDR3 DNA reads TGCGCCAGCAGCTTGCGGGGCGGCGCTGAAGCTTTCTTT. This encodes CASSLRGGAEAFF. Drawing the rest from reference TRBV5-1 and TRBJ1-1, the complete variable domain is KAGVTQTPRYLIKTRGQQVTLSCSPISGHRSVSWYQQTPGQGLQFLFEYFSETQRNKGNFPGRFSGRQFSNSRSEMNVSTLELGDSALYLCASSLRGGAEAFFGQGTRLTVV.

This clonotype was detected a few times. The genes are TRBV27 and TRBJ2-3; 9 bases are a match to TRBD2. Germline V gene lookup returns CDR1 MNHEY and CDR2 SMNVEV (reference sequence). The J segment lost 6 bases and the V segment lost 6 bases, leaving 7 bases of the junction unmatched. This CDR3 comprises 14 residues. CDR3 region: CASSLAGFSDTQYF. CDR3 sequence (DNA): TGTGCCAGCAGCCTAGCGGGATTTTCTGATACGCAGTATTTT.

The rearrangement links TRBV20-1 to TRBJ2-7; 14 bases agree with TRBD2. Germline V lookup: CDR1 DFQATT, CDR2 SNEGSKA (reference sequence). CDR3 length: 16 amino acids. V shed 5 bases and J 6 bases; nucleotides not matched to a gene: 12. The CDR3 loop is CSAPKTGTSGRVEQYF. The CDR3 bases are TGCAGTGCTCCAAAGACGGGGACTAGCGGGAGAGTCGAGCAGTACTTC.

The chain recombines TRBV6-2 or TRBV6-3 with TRBJ1-5; D is undetermined. Germline lookup yields CDR1 MNHEY and CDR2 SVGEGT. The V and J ends lost 0 bases and 5 bases respectively, with 11 bases between them. This CDR3 has 15 residues. Here the CDR3 DNA reads TGTGCCAGCAGTTACTCGAGGATCCTCGATCAGCCCCAGCATTTT. This sequence encodes CASSYSRILDQPQHF.

This clonotype has at least ten counts. The chain employs TRBV18 and TRBJ2-1; 8 nucleotides agree with TRBD2. After removal of 3 bases from V and 6 bases from J, the junction contained 4 bases not matched to a gene. This CDR3 region has 14 residues. Germline assignment: CDR1 KGHSH and CDR2 LQKENI. CDR3 sequence reads: CASSPLAGGNEQFF. The CDR3 bases are TGTGCCAGCTCACCTCTCGCGGGGGGCAATGAGCAGTTCTTC.

This clonotype was picked up many times. This CDR3 is CASSSDLVTEQFF. In nucleotides, the CDR3 is TGTGCCAGCAGCTCAGACCTAGTAACTGAGCAGTTCTTC. The chain uses TRBV7-3 and TRBJ2-1; D not resolved. The CDR3 consists of 13 residues. Germline V gene lookup returns CDR1 SGHTA and CDR2 FQGTGA. Trimming shortened V by 4 bases and J by 9 bases, and 13 bases separated the two germline ends.

V is TRBV9 and J is TRBJ2-3; D ambiguous. The germline V and J ends were trimmed by 2 bases and 4 bases, with 14 bases remaining between them. Germline V gene data show CDR1 as SGDLS and CDR2 as YYNGEE. The CDR3 runs 15 residues. In DNA, the CDR3 is TGTGCCAGCAGCGTCCTTGACAACCGCCCAGATACGCAGTATTTT. Translated, it gives CASSVLDNRPDTQYF.

This clonotype occurred a few times. The chain couples TRBV12-3 or TRBV12-4 to TRBJ2-1; TRBD2 is a possible D gene (5 bases). The V end lost 6 bases, the J end lost 9 bases, and 9 bases lay between the germline ends. The CDR3 consists of 11 residues. The CDR3 spells CASSSRAEQFF. Written as DNA, the CDR3 is TGTGCCAGCAGCTCGAGGGCTGAGCAGTTCTTC.